These 9 T cell receptor beta chains came from one sample sequenced in a study of OX40 agonist ivuxolimab in advanced cancers. Sequencing was performed with immunoSEQ multiplex PCR; in TCRdb, only in-frame clones are kept and a portion is missing. The table lists fewer than 75,000 clones, approximately 90% of them singletons. The material was CD4+ or CD8+ T cells sorted from blood, obtained in a trial of the OX40 agonist ivuxolimab. Every receptor here comes from an adult with an advanced solid tumor such as melanoma, head and neck, liver or kidney cancer.

The chain links TRBV9 to TRBJ1-1; D unresolved. With 0 bases removed from V and 4 bases from J, the gap between germline ends came to 7 bases. CDR3 length: 13 residues. The germline V gene encodes CDR1 SGDLS and CDR2 YYNGEE. CDR3 in DNA: TGTGCCAGCAGCGTAGCCGTAAGCACTGAAGCTTTCTTT. Its translation is CASSVAVSTEAFF.

The V call is TRBV10-3, the J call TRBJ1-1; no definite D call. The germline gives CDR1 ENHRY, CDR2 SYGVKD. The CDR3 is made up of 14 amino acids. V was shortened by 0 bases and J by 4 bases, with 9 bases between the two germline ends. CDR3 region: CAISESGRSTEAFF. CDR3 nucleotides: TGTGCCATCAGTGAGTCGGGTAGGAGCACTGAAGCTTTCTTT.

The J gene is TRBJ1-2, the V gene TRBV2; 10 nucleotides agree with TRBD1. The V gene end was trimmed by 6 bases and the J gene end by 3 bases; junction bases not matched to a gene: 4. The CDR3 spans 14 residues. Germline V gives CDR1 SNHLY, CDR2 FYNNEI. The CDR3 DNA is TGTGCCAGCAGGGGTGGACAGGGGGACTATGGCTACACCTTC. Translated: CASRGGQGDYGYTF. Looking up the rest from reference TRBV2 and TRBJ1-2 gives the full variable domain: EPEVTQTPSHQVTQMGQEVILRCVPISNHLYFYWYRQILGQKVEFLVSFYNNEISEKSEIFDDQFSVERPDGSNFTLKIRSTKLEDSAMYFCASRGGQGDYGYTFGSGTRLTVV.

This clone was recorded only once. The rearrangement joins TRBV4-1 to TRBJ1-2; TRBD1 matches at 8 bases. Losses at the gene ends were 0 bases for V and 8 bases for J; bases not matched to a gene: 11. Per the germline V gene, CDR1 is MGHRA and CDR2 is YSYEKL. The CDR3 covers 16 residues. The CDR3, as DNA: TGCGCCAGCAGCCAAGAGGAGGATCAGGGGGCGAGAGGCTACACCTTC. Protein sequence: CASSQEEDQGARGYTF.

The chain links TRBV5-1 to TRBJ2-1; 7 bases are a match to TRBD2. The length of the CDR3 is 15 residues. After removal of 4 bases from V and 0 bases from J, the junction contained 4 bases not matched to a gene. The germline gives CDR1 SGHRS, CDR2 YFSETQ. The CDR3 spells CASSQTSASYNEQFF. CDR3 DNA: TGCGCCAGCAGCCAAACTAGCGCCTCCTACAATGAGCAGTTCTTC.

The V and J genes are TRBV4-1 and TRBJ2-3; TRBD2 matches 9 bases. V trimming: 1 base; J trimming: 6 bases; junction bases outside the gene matches: 8. The CDR3 has 16 residues. The V gene's germline CDR1 is MGHRA and CDR2 YSYEKL. CDR3 residues: CASSQGWERGVDTQYF. CDR3 coding DNA: TGCGCCAGCAGCCAAGGGTGGGAGCGGGGGGTGGATACGCAGTATTTT.

The V and J genes are TRBV18 and TRBJ2-7; tentatively, D is TRBD1 (6 bases). The V gene's germline CDR1 is KGHSH and CDR2 LQKENI. This CDR3 has 14 amino acids. V was shortened by 2 bases and J by 2 bases, with 10 bases between the two germline ends. CDR3 amino acids: CASSPVRGPYEQYF. CDR3 DNA sequence: TGTGCCAGCTCACCAGTCAGGGGCCCCTACGAGCAGTACTTC. The full variable domain, completed using reference TRBV18 and TRBJ2-7, is NAGVMQNPRHLVRRRGQEARLRCSPMKGHSHVYWYRQLPEEGLKFMVYLQKENIIDESGMPKERFSAEFPKEGPSILRIQQVVRGDSAAYFCASSPVRGPYEQYFGPGTRLTVT.

In regard to this clone: Sequence at one end of the junction differs from germline and may be a read error. This chain joins TRBV7-2 and TRBJ2-3; 9 bases are a match to TRBD2. The CDR3 covers 15 residues. From germline, CDR1 is SGHTA and CDR2 FQGNSA. The CDR3: CASSVAGEWIDTQYF. The CDR3 bases are TGTGCCAGCAGCGTAGCGGGAGAGTGGATAGATACGCAGTATTTT.

V and J are TRBV19 and TRBJ1-3; no definite D call. Germline V gene sequence: CDR1 LNHDA, CDR2 SQIVND (reference sequence). The CDR3 has 14 amino acids. Trimming removed 4 bases from V and 2 bases from J, with 9 bases in between. CDR3 nucleotides: TGTGCCAGTAGTACCCCGGGAACTGGAAACACCATATATTTT. This gives the protein CASSTPGTGNTIYF.